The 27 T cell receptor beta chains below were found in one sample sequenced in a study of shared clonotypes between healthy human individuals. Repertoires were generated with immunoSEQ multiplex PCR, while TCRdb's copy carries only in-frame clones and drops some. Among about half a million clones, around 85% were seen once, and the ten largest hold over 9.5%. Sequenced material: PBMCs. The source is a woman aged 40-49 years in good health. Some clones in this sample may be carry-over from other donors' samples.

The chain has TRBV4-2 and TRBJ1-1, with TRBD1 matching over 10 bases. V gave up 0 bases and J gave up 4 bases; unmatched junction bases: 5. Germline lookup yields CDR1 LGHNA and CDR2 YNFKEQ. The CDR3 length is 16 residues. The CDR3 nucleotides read TGTGCCAGCAGCCAAGAGCCCGGACAGGGGGTCACTGAAGCTTTCTTT. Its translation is CASSQEPGQGVTEAFF.

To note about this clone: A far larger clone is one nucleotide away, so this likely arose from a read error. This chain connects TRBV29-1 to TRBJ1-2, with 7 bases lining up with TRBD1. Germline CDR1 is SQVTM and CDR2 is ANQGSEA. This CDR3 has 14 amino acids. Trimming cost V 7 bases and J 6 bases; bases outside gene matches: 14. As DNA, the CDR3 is TGCAGCGCTGGGACAGCGCACTCATTGGATGGCTACACCTTC. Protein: CSAGTAHSLDGYTF.

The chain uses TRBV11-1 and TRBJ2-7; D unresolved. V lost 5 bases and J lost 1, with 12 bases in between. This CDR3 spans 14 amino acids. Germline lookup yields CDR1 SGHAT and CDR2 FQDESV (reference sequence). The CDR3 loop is CASSPIGLSYEQYF. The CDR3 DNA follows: TGTGCCAGCAGCCCCATCGGGCTTTCCTACGAGCAGTACTTC.

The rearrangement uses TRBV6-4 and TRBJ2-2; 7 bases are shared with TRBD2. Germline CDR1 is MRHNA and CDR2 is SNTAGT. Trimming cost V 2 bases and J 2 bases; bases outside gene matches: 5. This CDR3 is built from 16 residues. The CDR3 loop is CASSDEGTTNTGELFF. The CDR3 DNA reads TGTGCCAGCAGTGACGAAGGGACTACCAACACCGGGGAGCTGTTTTTT.

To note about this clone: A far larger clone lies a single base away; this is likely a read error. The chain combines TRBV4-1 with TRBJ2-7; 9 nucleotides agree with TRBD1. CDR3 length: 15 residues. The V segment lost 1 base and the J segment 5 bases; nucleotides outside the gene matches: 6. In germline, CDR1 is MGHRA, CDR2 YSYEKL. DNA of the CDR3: TGCGCCAGCAGCCAAGGCGGGACAGGGTTGGACGAGCAGTACTTC. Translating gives CASSQGGTGLDEQYF.

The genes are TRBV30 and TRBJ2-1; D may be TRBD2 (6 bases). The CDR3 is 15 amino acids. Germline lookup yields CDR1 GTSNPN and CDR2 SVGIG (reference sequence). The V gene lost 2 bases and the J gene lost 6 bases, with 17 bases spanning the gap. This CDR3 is CAWSTLWGEINEQFF. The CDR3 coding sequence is TGTGCCTGGAGTACCCTTTGGGGGGAAATCAATGAGCAGTTCTTC.

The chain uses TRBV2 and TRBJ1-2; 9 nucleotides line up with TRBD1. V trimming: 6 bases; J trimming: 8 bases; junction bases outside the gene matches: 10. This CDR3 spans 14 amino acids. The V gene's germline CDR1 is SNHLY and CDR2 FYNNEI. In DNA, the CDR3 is TGTGCCAGCAGCCTCAGTAGGACAGGGGACGGCTACACCTTC. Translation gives CASSLSRTGDGYTF.

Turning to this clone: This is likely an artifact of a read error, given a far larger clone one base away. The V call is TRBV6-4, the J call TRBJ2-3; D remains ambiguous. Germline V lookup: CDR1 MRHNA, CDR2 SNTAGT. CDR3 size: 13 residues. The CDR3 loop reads CASSDRATDTRYF. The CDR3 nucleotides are TGTGCCAGCAGTGACAGGGCCACAGATACGCGGTATTTT.

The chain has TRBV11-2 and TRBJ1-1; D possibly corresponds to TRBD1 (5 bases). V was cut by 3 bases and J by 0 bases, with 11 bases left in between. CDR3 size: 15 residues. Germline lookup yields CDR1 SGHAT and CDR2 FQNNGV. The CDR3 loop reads CASSFSGNMNTEAFF. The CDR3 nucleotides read TGTGCCAGCAGCTTCTCAGGGAACATGAACACTGAAGCTTTCTTT.

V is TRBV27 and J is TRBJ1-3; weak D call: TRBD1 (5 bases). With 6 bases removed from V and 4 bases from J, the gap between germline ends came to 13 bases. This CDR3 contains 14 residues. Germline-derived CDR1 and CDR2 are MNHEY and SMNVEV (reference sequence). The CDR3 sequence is CASRQWGEGNTIYF. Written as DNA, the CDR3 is TGTGCCAGCAGACAGTGGGGGGAGGGAAACACCATATATTTT.

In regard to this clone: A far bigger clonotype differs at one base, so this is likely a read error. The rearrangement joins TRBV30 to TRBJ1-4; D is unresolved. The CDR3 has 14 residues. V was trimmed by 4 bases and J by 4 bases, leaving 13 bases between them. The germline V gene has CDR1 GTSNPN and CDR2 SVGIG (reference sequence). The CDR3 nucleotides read TGTGCCTGGAATCTAGGGTTGGGTAATGAAAAACTGTTTTTT. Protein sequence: CAWNLGLGNEKLFF.

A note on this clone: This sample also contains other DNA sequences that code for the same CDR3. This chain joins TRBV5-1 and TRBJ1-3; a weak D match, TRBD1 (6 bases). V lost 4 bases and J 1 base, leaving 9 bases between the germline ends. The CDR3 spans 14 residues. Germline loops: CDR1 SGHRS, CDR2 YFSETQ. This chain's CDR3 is CASSLGTSGNTIYF. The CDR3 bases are TGCGCCAGCAGCCTCGGGACATCTGGAAACACCATATATTTT.

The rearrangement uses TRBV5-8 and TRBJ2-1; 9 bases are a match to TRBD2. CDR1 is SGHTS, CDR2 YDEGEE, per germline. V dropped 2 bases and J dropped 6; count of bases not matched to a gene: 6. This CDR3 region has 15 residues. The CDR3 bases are TGTGCCAGCAGCTTTACTAGCGGGTGGGGCAATGAGCAGTTCTTC. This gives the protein CASSFTSGWGNEQFF. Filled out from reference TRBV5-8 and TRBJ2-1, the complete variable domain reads EAGVTQSPTHLIKTRGQQATLRCSPISGHTSVYWYQQALGLGLQFLLWYDEGEERNRGNFPPRFSGRQFPNYSSELNVNALELEDSALYLCASSFTSGWGNEQFFGPGTRLTVL.

This CDR3 is CASSASTGRMNTEAFF. Here the CDR3 DNA reads TGTGCCAGCAGTGCCTCGACAGGGCGCATGAACACTGAAGCTTTCTTT. The V and J genes are TRBV28 and TRBJ1-1; 7 bases are shared with TRBD1. Per germline, CDR1 MDHEN and CDR2 SYDVKM. After removal of 5 bases from V and 0 bases from J, the junction contained 9 bases not matched to a gene. The CDR3 consists of 16 residues.

In DNA, the CDR3 is TGTGCCAGCAGCTTACATGGGTTCTATTCACCCCTCCACTTT. This codes for CASSLHGFYSPLHF. The genes are TRBV11-3 and TRBJ1-6; no clear D gene. The germline CDR1 and CDR2 sequences are SGHNT and YENEEA. V lost 2 bases and J lost 8, with 10 bases in between. The length of the CDR3 is 14 residues.

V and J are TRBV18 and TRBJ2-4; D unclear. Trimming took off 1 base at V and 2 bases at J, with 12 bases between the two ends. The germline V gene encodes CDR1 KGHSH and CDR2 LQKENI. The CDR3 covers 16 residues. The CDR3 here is CASSPQGRPSKNIQYF. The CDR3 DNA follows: TGTGCCAGCTCACCACAGGGCAGGCCGTCCAAAAACATTCAGTACTTC.

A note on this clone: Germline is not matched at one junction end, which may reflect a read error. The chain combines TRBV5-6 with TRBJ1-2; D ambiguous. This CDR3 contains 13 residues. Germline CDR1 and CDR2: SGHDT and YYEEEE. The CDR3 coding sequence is TGTTCCAGCAGCTCGAAGGCAGGCTATGGCTACACCTTC. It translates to CSSSSKAGYGYTF.

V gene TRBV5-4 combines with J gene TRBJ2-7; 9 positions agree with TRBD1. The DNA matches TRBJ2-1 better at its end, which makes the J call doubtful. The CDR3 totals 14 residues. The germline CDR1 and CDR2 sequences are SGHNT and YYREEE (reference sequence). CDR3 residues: CASSGTGSRNEQFF. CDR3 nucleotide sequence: TGTGCCAGCAGCGGGACAGGGAGCCGCAATGAGCAGTTCTTC.

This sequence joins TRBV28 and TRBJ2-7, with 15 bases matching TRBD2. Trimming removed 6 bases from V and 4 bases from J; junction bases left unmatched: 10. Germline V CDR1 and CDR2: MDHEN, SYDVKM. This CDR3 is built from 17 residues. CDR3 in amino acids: CASRSGLAGGSPYEQYF. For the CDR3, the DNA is TGTGCCAGCAGGTCTGGACTAGCGGGAGGGTCACCTTACGAGCAGTACTTC.

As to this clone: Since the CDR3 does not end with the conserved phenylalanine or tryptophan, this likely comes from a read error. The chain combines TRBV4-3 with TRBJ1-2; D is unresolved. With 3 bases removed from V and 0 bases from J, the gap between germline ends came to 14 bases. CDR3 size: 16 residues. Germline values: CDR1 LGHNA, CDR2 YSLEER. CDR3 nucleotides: TGCGCCAGCAGCCAGAATAGGGCAGCCTCTAACTATGGCTACACCCTC. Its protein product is CASSQNRAASNYGYTL.

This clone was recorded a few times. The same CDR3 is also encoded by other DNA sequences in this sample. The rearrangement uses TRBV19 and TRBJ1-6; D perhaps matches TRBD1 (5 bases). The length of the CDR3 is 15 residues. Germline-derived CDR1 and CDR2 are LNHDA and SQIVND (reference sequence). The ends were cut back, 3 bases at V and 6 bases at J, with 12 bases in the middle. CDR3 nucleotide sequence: TGTGCCAGTAGTATTGATGGACATTTTAATTCACCCCTCCACTTT. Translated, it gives CASSIDGHFNSPLHF.

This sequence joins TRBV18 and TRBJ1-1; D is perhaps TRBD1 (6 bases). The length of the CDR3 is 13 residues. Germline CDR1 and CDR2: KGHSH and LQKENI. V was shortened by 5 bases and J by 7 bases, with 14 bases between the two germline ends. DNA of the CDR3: TGTGCCAGCTCATATCAGGGGAACGGTGAAGCTTTCTTT. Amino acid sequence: CASSYQGNGEAFF.

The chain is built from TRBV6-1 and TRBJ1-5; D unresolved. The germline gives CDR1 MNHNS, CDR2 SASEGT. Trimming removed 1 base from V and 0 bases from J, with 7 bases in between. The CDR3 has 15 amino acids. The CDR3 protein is CASSEGDYSNQPQHF. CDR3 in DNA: TGTGCCAGCAGTGAAGGAGATTATAGCAATCAGCCCCAGCATTTT.

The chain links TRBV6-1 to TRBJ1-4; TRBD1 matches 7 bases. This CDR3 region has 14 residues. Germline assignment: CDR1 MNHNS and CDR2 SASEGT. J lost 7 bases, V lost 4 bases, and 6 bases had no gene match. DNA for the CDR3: TGTGCCAGCAGTGCCGACAGGGCGGGTGAAAAACTGTTTTTT. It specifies CASSADRAGEKLFF.

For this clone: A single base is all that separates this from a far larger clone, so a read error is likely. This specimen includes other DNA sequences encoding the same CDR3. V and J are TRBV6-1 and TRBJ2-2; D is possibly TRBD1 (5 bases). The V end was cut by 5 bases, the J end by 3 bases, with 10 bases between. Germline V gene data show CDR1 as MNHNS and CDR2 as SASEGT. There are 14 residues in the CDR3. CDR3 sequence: CASSLLGDTGELFF. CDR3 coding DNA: TGTGCCAGCAGTCTTTTAGGGGACACCGGGGAGCTGTTTTTT.

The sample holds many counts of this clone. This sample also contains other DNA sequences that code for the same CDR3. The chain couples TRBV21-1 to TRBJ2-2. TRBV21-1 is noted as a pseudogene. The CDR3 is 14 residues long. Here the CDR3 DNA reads TGTGCCAGCAGCAAAATTTCGCCATCGGGGGAGCTGTTTTTT. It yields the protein CASSKISPSGELFF.

The CDR3 DNA reads as TGTGCCAGCGGCCCCGCGGGGCTAGGAGAGACCCAGTACTTC. This gives the protein CASGPAGLGETQYF. The chain recombines TRBV28 with TRBJ2-5; D is perhaps TRBD2 (6 bases). The V end lost 8 bases, the J end lost 4 bases, and 17 bases lay between the germline ends. Germline assignment: CDR1 MDHEN and CDR2 SYDVKM. This CDR3 comprises 14 residues.